Shown below are 6 T cell receptor beta chains from a single sample sequenced in a study of technical replicates of blood from a few donors. This table comes from immunoSEQ multiplex PCR, and its TCRdb copy is limited to in-frame clones, with some not included. The table shows about 63,000 clones, with 70% to 90% occurring only once. Sample: PBMCs. These receptors originate from a human donor in good health. Some clones in this sample may be carry-over from other donors' samples.

The chain joins TRBV6-5 to TRBJ2-3; TRBD2 agrees at 10 bases. The trim removed 5 bases at V and 5 bases at J, leaving 7 bases unmatched. The germline CDR1 and CDR2 sequences are MNHEY and SVGAGI. The CDR3 totals 15 residues. The CDR3 DNA reads TGTGCCAGCAGTCTAAGCGGGGGGGCCGTAGATACGCAGTATTTT. Its protein product is CASSLSGGAVDTQYF.

This chain connects TRBV12-5 to TRBJ2-1, with 7 bases lining up with TRBD2. This CDR3 is built from 13 residues. Germline-derived CDR1 and CDR2 are LGHNT and FRNRAP. Unmatched junction bases numbered 6, after V lost 1 base and J lost 12 bases. This CDR3 reads CASGLEASGPQFF. The CDR3 DNA reads TGTGCTAGTGGTTTGGAGGCTAGCGGACCGCAGTTCTTC.

V usage is TRBV2 and J usage is TRBJ2-7; unclear D gene. Germline V gene lookup returns CDR1 SNHLY and CDR2 FYNNEI. This CDR3 has 13 amino acids. Trimming took 7 bases from V and 6 from J, leaving 16 bases between them. The CDR3 DNA is TGTGCCAGCACGGTGAGCTTCCTAAGCGAGCAGTACTTC. Translating it yields CASTVSFLSEQYF.

The CDR3 here is CASSYQGAGRSPLHF. The CDR3 coding sequence is TGTGCCAGCAGTTACCAGGGGGCGGGGAGGTCACCCCTCCACTTT. V gene TRBV6-5 combines with J gene TRBJ1-6; 8 nucleotides align to TRBD1. CDR1 is MNHEY and CDR2 is SVGAGI in the germline V gene. This CDR3 comprises 15 residues. The J segment lost 10 bases and the V segment lost 2 bases, leaving 7 bases of the junction unmatched.

V usage is TRBV7-2 and J usage is TRBJ1-2; maybe TRBD1 (5 bases). The V end lost 5 bases, the J end lost 4 bases, and 11 bases lay between the germline ends. There are 13 residues in the CDR3. CDR1 and CDR2 from the germline V gene are SGHTA and FQGNSA. CDR3 DNA: TGTGCCAGCAGCCCAAAGGGGCTCTATGGCTACACCTTC. Encoded protein: CASSPKGLYGYTF.

The chain has TRBV5-6 and TRBJ2-5; a possible D gene is TRBD2 (5 bases). Germline V gene data show CDR1 as SGHDT and CDR2 as YYEEEE. The CDR3 contains 11 residues. V lost 4 bases and J lost 5, with 6 bases in between. The DNA for the CDR3 is TGTGCCAGCAGCAGAGGGGAGACCCAGTACTTC. Translating gives CASSRGETQYF. The variable domain in full, completed from reference TRBV5-6 and TRBJ2-5, reads DAGVTQSPTHLIKTRGQQVTLRCSPKSGHDTVSWYQQALGQGPQFIFQYYEEEERQRGNFPDRFSGHQFPNYSSELNVNALLLGDSALYLCASSRGETQYFGPGTRLLVL.